This T cell receptor beta chain stems from a study of early T cells in non-severe SARS-CoV-2 infection. For the study at large: Unsorted whole blood bulk RNA was sequenced, with unpaired chains.

Overall study results and limits: Private and CD4 specificities were missed by VDJdb matching, which favored anti-spike CD8 responses.

Individual cDNA molecules were tagged with unique molecular identifiers, the study reported. TCRdb fed the 5' RACE reads into MiXCR, producing one record per CDR3 protein. The profile covers about 27,000 distinct CDR3 sequences, with 4% to 5.5% appearing a single time and roughly an eighth taken by the ten largest. This clonotype was recorded many times. Its antigen is not identified. V shed 1 base and J shed 0 bases, with 7 bases lying between them. The CDR3 runs 16 residues. The sequence was collected from an adult who was a healthcare worker with PCR-confirmed SARS-CoV-2 infection or an uninfected control (not recorded which). The chain is built from TRBV12-3 or TRBV12-4 and TRBJ2-6; D could derive from TRBD1 or TRBD2 (5 bases each). Sequenced sample: whole blood. CDR3 DNA sequence: TGTGCCAGCAGTTTAGGGGGGAACTCTGGGGCCAACGTCCTGACTTTC. This translates into CASSLGGNSGANVLTF.